This TCR beta chain was recorded in a study of technical replicates of blood from several donors. Germline assignment: CDR1 SGHDT and CDR2 YYEEEE. Trimming took 2 bases from V and 0 from J, leaving 6 bases between them. The length of the CDR3 is 13 residues. Measured with immunoSEQ multiplex PCR; TCRdb has only the in-frame clones, and not every one. The sample has 15,000 or so clones, 85% to 90% seen once; the top ten hold under 15%. V is TRBV5-6 and J is TRBJ2-7; possible D gene TRBD1, 5 bases. This clonotype was obtained from a human donor in good health. Sequencing used PBMCs. CDR3 amino acids: CASSFRDSYEQYF. The CDR3 DNA sequence: TGTGCCAGCAGCTTCAGGGACTCCTACGAGCAGTACTTC.